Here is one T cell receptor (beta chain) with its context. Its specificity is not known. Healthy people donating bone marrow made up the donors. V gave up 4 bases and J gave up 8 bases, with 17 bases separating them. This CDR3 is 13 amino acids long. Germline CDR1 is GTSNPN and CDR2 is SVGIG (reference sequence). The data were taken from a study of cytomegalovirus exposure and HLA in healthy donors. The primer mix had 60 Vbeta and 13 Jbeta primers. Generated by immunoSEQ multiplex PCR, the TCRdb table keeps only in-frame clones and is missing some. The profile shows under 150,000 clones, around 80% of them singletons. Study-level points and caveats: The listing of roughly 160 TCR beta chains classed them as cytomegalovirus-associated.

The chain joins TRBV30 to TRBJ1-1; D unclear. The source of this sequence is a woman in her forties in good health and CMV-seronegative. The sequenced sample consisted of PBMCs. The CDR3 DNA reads TGTGCCTGGACCCGTAATGGAGGTTGGGAAGCTTTCTTT. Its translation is CAWTRNGGWEAFF.